A single sample gave rise to the 20 T cell receptor beta chains below, sequenced in a study of shared clonotypes between healthy human individuals. Data came from immunoSEQ multiplex PCR; TCRdb stores just in-frame clones and leaves some out. The sample includes some 2,500,000 clones, less than 95% of them seen just once. Sequencing was done on a sample of naive CD4+ T cells from PBMCs. Subset of the sample: CD45RA+ positively selected. These receptor sequences come from a man between 18 and 29 years old in good health. Some clones in this sample may be carry-over from other donors' samples.

The chain carries TRBV27 and TRBJ1-5, with D unclear. The CDR3 spans 14 residues. CDR1 and CDR2 (germline): MNHEY, SMNVEV (reference sequence). V was pared by 5 bases and J by 7 bases, with 15 bases between. The chain's CDR3 is CASSEKPGRQPQHF. CDR3 DNA sequence: TGTGCCAGCAGTGAGAAACCCGGGCGGCAGCCCCAGCATTTT.

The chain couples TRBV28 to TRBJ1-5; D perhaps matches TRBD1 (5 bases). V dropped 4 bases and J dropped 7 bases, with 20 bases sitting between them. CDR1 MDHEN and CDR2 SYDVKM come from the germline V gene. This CDR3 contains 16 residues. This chain's CDR3 is CASSSLVREGEQPQHF. DNA of the CDR3: TGTGCCAGCAGTTCCCTCGTCAGGGAAGGAGAACAGCCCCAGCATTTT.

The chain carries TRBV4-3 and TRBJ2-3; possible D gene TRBD2, 6 bases. V was clipped by 8 bases and J by 4 bases, with 19 bases between them. There are 15 residues in the CDR3. Germline V gene data show CDR1 as LGHNA and CDR2 as YSLEER. CDR3 region: CASGRGAGRSDTQYF. Written as DNA, the CDR3 is TGCGCCAGCGGACGAGGAGCGGGTAGATCAGATACGCAGTATTTT.

CDR3 sequence reads: CASSLLRRGVGAKNIQYF. Here the CDR3 DNA reads TGTGCCAGCAGCTTACTGAGGAGAGGGGTGGGGGCCAAAAACATTCAGTACTTC. The V call is TRBV11-2, the J call TRBJ2-4; D is tentatively TRBD1 or TRBD2 (5 bases each). The CDR3 is made up of 18 amino acids. V was trimmed by 2 bases and J by 1 base, leaving 18 bases between them. Germline lookup yields CDR1 SGHAT and CDR2 FQNNGV.

The chain couples TRBV6-6 to TRBJ2-7, with a weak D call TRBD1 (9 bases). The CDR3 spans 14 residues. V lost 8 bases to trimming and J lost 1 base, with 15 bases between them. CDR1 and CDR2 (germline): MNHNY, SVGAGI (reference sequence). Here the CDR3 reads CASRGGTGSYEQYF. For the CDR3, the DNA is TGTGCCAGCCGGGGGGGGACAGGGTCCTACGAGCAGTACTTC.

A single count supports this clone. The chain combines TRBV6-1 with TRBJ1-2; possibly TRBD1 for D (6 bases). The germline V gene has CDR1 MNHNS and CDR2 SASEGT. The CDR3 has 15 residues. V was pared by 5 bases and J by 2 bases, with 15 bases between. As DNA, the CDR3 is TGTGCCAGCAGTTCTCCCAGACAGGCGAACTATGGCTACACCTTC. It codes for CASSSPRQANYGYTF.

The CDR3 DNA reads TGTGCCAGCTCAACTACCGGACCCGGCTACACCTTC. It translates to CASSTTGPGYTF. This chain links TRBV18 with TRBJ1-2; D is uncertain. Trimming pared 5 bases from V and 8 bases from J, leaving 12 bases between. The CDR3 length is 12 residues. The germline gives CDR1 KGHSH, CDR2 LQKENI.

This clone was recorded only once. V is TRBV9 and J is TRBJ1-1; unclear D gene. The V and J ends lost 4 bases and 3 bases respectively, with 13 bases between them. There are 14 residues in the CDR3. The germline V gene has CDR1 SGDLS and CDR2 YYNGEE. CDR3 nucleotide sequence: TGTGCCAGCAGCATCCGCGCTACGGACACTGAAGCTTTCTTT. Residues: CASSIRATDTEAFF.

The chain couples TRBV5-1 to TRBJ2-3; 9 positions match TRBD2. The trim removed 2 bases at V and 6 bases at J, leaving 10 bases unmatched. CDR1 SGHRS and CDR2 YFSETQ come from the germline V gene. The CDR3 sequence is 16 residues long. The CDR3 DNA reads as TGCGCCAGCAGCTTCGGGTCTAGCGGGATTGTGGATACGCAGTATTTT. It codes for CASSFGSSGIVDTQYF. Looking up the rest from reference TRBV5-1 and TRBJ2-3 gives the full variable domain: KAGVTQTPRYLIKTRGQQVTLSCSPISGHRSVSWYQQTPGQGLQFLFEYFSETQRNKGNFPGRFSGRQFSNSRSEMNVSTLELGDSALYLCASSFGSSGIVDTQYFGPGTRLTVL.

V usage is TRBV6-4 and J usage is TRBJ2-1; D perhaps matches TRBD2 (6 bases). CDR3 length: 12 residues. CDR1 MRHNA and CDR2 SNTAGT come from the germline V gene. V was cut by 3 bases and J by 13 bases, with 13 bases left in between. The CDR3 DNA sequence: TGTGCCAGCAGTGAATCTGGGGGAGGCCAGTTCTTC. Translating gives CASSESGGGQFF.

V usage is TRBV28 and J usage is TRBJ2-5, with unresolved D. The CDR3 has 13 residues. Trimming stripped 6 bases from V and 1 base from J, with 9 bases between. The germline gives CDR1 MDHEN, CDR2 SYDVKM. CDR3 nucleotide sequence: TGTGCCAGCAGCCTAACCTTCCAAGAGACCCAGTACTTC. Its translation is CASSLTFQETQYF.

The chain links TRBV28 to TRBJ1-5; tentative D call: TRBD1 (6 bases). The CDR3 contains 15 residues. CDR1 and CDR2 from the germline V gene are MDHEN and SYDVKM. Trimming shortened V by 6 bases and J by 5 bases, and 17 bases separated the two germline ends. The CDR3, as DNA: TGTGCCAGCAGAAGCGCGGGGGGCTGGGATCAGCCCCAGCATTTT. Residues: CASRSAGGWDQPQHF.

The sample holds one count of this clone. The gene calls are TRBV7-9 and TRBJ1-2; 8 bases are shared with TRBD1. Losses at the gene ends were 4 bases for V and 6 bases for J; bases not matched to a gene: 4. CDR3 length: 13 residues. Germline CDR1 and CDR2: SEHNR and FQNEAQ (reference sequence). The CDR3 here is CASSSGQGHGYTF. The CDR3 DNA reads as TGTGCCAGCAGCTCAGGACAGGGTCATGGCTACACCTTC.

Notes on this clone: The sample holds other DNA sequences that translate to the same CDR3. The V and J genes are TRBV5-1 and TRBJ2-3, with TRBD2 matching over 11 bases. Germline CDR1 is SGHRS and CDR2 is YFSETQ. The CDR3 extends over 15 amino acids. V lost 4 bases and J lost 3; bases outside the gene matches: 4. The CDR3 loop reads CASSPGLADTDTQYF. DNA for the CDR3: TGCGCCAGCAGCCCGGGACTAGCGGATACAGATACGCAGTATTTT.

V and J are TRBV15 and TRBJ2-7; 9 bases fit TRBD1. The V and J ends lost 1 base and 2 bases, in that order; junction bases with no gene match: 6. Germline V gene sequence: CDR1 LNHNV, CDR2 YYDKDF (reference sequence). CDR3 length equals 16 residues. CDR3 DNA sequence: TGTGCCACCAGCAGAGGAACAGGGGGCTCTCCCTACGAGCAGTACTTC. It translates to CATSRGTGGSPYEQYF.

J is TRBJ1-5 and V is TRBV19; D gene unclear. This CDR3 has 17 amino acids. Germline loops: CDR1 LNHDA, CDR2 SQIVND (reference sequence). V was pared by 6 bases and J by 0 bases, with 18 bases between. The DNA for the CDR3 is TGTGCCAGTAGATATAGCGGGAGGGTCTATAGCAATCAGCCCCAGCATTTT. Encoded protein: CASRYSGRVYSNQPQHF.

The chain couples TRBV10-3 to TRBJ1-1, with a tentative D call TRBD1 (6 bases). Looked up from germline, CDR1 is ENHRY and CDR2 is SYGVKD. The CDR3 consists of 15 residues. The germline V and J ends were trimmed by 0 bases and 4 bases, with 12 bases remaining between them. The CDR3 loop is CAISESGQGITEAFF. The CDR3 DNA sequence: TGTGCCATCAGTGAGTCTGGGCAGGGGATCACTGAAGCTTTCTTT.

This chain links TRBV5-3 with TRBJ1-2, with 7 bases aligning to TRBD1. TRBV5-3 is an open reading frame, and its role is uncertain. The CDR3 runs 12 residues. The J segment lost 5 bases and the V segment lost 6 bases, leaving 4 bases of the junction unmatched. The CDR3 DNA reads TGTGCCAGAACAGGGGGTTGGTATGGCTACACCTTC. Translation: CARTGGWYGYTF.

The gene calls are TRBV30 and TRBJ1-5; the D is unclear. Germline loops: CDR1 GTSNPN, CDR2 SVGIG (reference sequence). V was clipped by 3 bases and J by 1 base, with 7 bases between them. The length of the CDR3 is 13 residues. CDR3 sequence: CAWRAGSNQPQHF. Here the CDR3 DNA reads TGTGCCTGGAGGGCGGGGAGCAATCAGCCCCAGCATTTT.

The chain employs TRBV1 and TRBJ2-5; the table gives TRBD1 as D, unverified against the DNA. TRBV1 is shown as a pseudogene. The CDR3 sequence is 19 residues long. CDR3 sequence reads: CTSSQEWGLVTTYQETQYF. In nucleotides, the CDR3 is TGCACCAGCAGCCAAGAATGGGGCCTAGTAACGACCTACCAAGAGACCCAGTACTTC.